Presented here are 15 T cell receptor beta chains from one specimen sequenced in a study of regulatory T cells in long-lasting Graves disease. The time point is: newly diagnosed GD, antithyroid drugs for less than 3 months. Generation of the TCR library employed RNA extracted from PBMCs. Assembly of TCR beta libraries relied on iRepertoire HTBI primers together with Arm-PCR of CDR3 regions. From the multiplex PCR reads, TCRdb called clonotypes with MiXCR, one entry per CDR3 protein. Of around 480,000 distinct CDR3 sequences listed, roughly 16% are singletons. This same sample was also part of a study on T cells in Graves' hyperthyroidism and ophthalmopathy.

Material: peripheral blood mononuclear cells (PBMCs), obtained at new diagnosis, from a patient treated with antithyroid drugs. Receptor source: a man in his forties with Graves disease.

This clonotype was detected only a few times. The chain couples TRBV5-1 to TRBJ2-1; D is perhaps TRBD1 (5 bases). Germline V gives CDR1 SGHRS, CDR2 YFSETQ. This CDR3 spans 14 amino acids. V dropped 2 bases and J dropped 5 bases, with 11 bases sitting between them. The CDR3 protein is CASSLIQADNEQFF. The CDR3 nucleotides are TGCGCCAGCAGCTTAATACAGGCTGACAATGAGCAGTTCTTC.

Ten or more counts support this clonotype. The chain carries TRBV20-1 and TRBJ1-3; tentatively, D is TRBD1 (5 bases). The CDR3 spans 13 residues. Deletions cut 6 bases from V and 1 base from J, with 10 bases between. Germline V gene sequence: CDR1 DFQATT, CDR2 SNEGSKA (reference sequence). The CDR3 region has the DNA TGCAGTGCAAAGACAGTGTCTGGAAACACCATATATTTT. Amino acid sequence: CSAKTVSGNTIYF.

This clonotype was recorded at least ten times. This chain links TRBV20-1 with TRBJ2-5; D possibly corresponds to TRBD2 (5 bases). From germline, CDR1 is DFQATT and CDR2 SNEGSKA (reference sequence). V was clipped by 5 bases and J by 2 bases, with 9 bases between them. This CDR3 has 12 amino acids. The CDR3 protein is CSAQRRQETQYF. Here the CDR3 DNA reads TGCAGTGCTCAGCGGAGACAAGAGACCCAGTACTTC.

This clonotype appeared many times. This chain uses TRBV12-3 or TRBV12-4 with TRBJ1-5; 8 bases line up with TRBD1. The CDR3 has 16 amino acids. V dropped 4 bases and J dropped 3; count of bases not matched to a gene: 8. The CDR3 protein is CASSSFNRGINQPQHF. CDR3 DNA sequence: TGTGCCAGCAGTTCCTTCAACAGGGGGATCAATCAGCCCCAGCATTTT.

This clonotype was found many times. The chain combines TRBV28 with TRBJ1-5, with D hard to call. The length of the CDR3 is 11 residues. Between the trimmed V and J ends, which lost 5 bases and 3 bases, there was a span of 2 bases. Germline-derived CDR1 and CDR2 are MDHEN and SYDVKM. CDR3 amino acids: CASSINQPQHF. In nucleotides, the CDR3 is TGTGCCAGCAGTATCAATCAGCCCCAGCATTTT.

This clonotype came up many times. The rearrangement joins TRBV6-2 or TRBV6-3 to TRBJ1-3; D uncertain. CDR1 is MNHEY, CDR2 SVGEGT, per germline. The CDR3 consists of 16 residues. V was clipped by 3 bases and J by 8 bases, with 20 bases between them. The CDR3 DNA follows: TGTGCCAGCAGTTATAGTCGCGTCAACTCTAGGGACACCATATATTTT. As protein: CASSYSRVNSRDTIYF.

V usage is TRBV12-3 or TRBV12-4 and J usage is TRBJ2-4; 8 positions agree with TRBD1. With V trimmed by 6 bases and J by 7 bases, 8 bases remained unmatched. The CDR3 runs 14 residues. CDR3 loop: CASRPSGGMNIQYF. CDR3 bases: TGTGCCAGCAGACCCTCAGGGGGCATGAACATTCAGTACTTC.

This clonotype came up a few times. This CDR3 fails to terminate in the conserved phenylalanine or tryptophan, so it likely reflects a read error. The chain couples TRBV7-6 to TRBJ2-5, with 8 bases aligning to TRBD2. The CDR3 covers 15 residues. V lost 4 bases, J lost 5 bases, and 9 bases stayed unmatched. Germline CDR1 reads SGHVS; CDR2 reads FNYEAQ. The CDR3 coding sequence is TGTGCCAGCAGCTGGAATGAGCGGGAGAGGGAGACCCAGTACCTC. Protein sequence: CASSWNERERETQYL.

The CDR3 region has the DNA TGTGCCAGTGGTAATGACGTAGGGAACACCGGGGAGCTGTTTTTT. As protein: CASGNDVGNTGELFF. The rearrangement uses TRBV6-1 and TRBJ2-2; D remains ambiguous. The CDR3 runs 15 residues. Deletions cut 9 bases from V and 1 base from J, with 15 bases between. CDR1 is MNHNS and CDR2 is SASEGT in the germline V gene.

In its sample, this clonotype was seen many times. This chain connects TRBV6-1 to TRBJ2-7; D is perhaps TRBD2 (6 bases). Germline V gives CDR1 MNHNS, CDR2 SASEGT. There are 13 residues in the CDR3. V was cut by 6 bases and J by 6 bases, with 15 bases left in between. This CDR3 reads CASSAGPPLEQYF. For the CDR3, the DNA is TGTGCCAGCAGCGCGGGACCCCCCCTCGAGCAGTACTTC.

The table lists this clonotype with many counts. CDR3 in DNA: TGTGCCAGCAGTTTCCGGACTAGCGGGAGCTCAGATACGCAGTATTTT. This sequence encodes CASSFRTSGSSDTQYF. The rearrangement joins TRBV12-3 or TRBV12-4 to TRBJ2-3, with TRBD2 matching 13 bases. The V and J ends lost 3 bases and 4 bases, in that order; junction bases with no gene match: 4. The CDR3 runs 16 residues.

The sample holds many counts of this clonotype. The chain joins TRBV30 to TRBJ2-1; a possible D gene is TRBD2 (6 bases). The CDR3 contains 13 residues. CDR1 is GTSNPN and CDR2 is SVGIG in the germline V gene (reference sequence). V lost 4 bases and J lost 9, with 16 bases in between. CDR3 in DNA: TGTGCCTGGAAGCCGGGAGTAGTTAGTGAGCAGTTCTTC. Encoded protein: CAWKPGVVSEQFF.

This clonotype was seen repeatedly, ten times or more. V usage is TRBV20-1 and J usage is TRBJ2-5, with D possibly being TRBD1 or TRBD2 (5 bases each). Trimming took 4 bases from V and 3 from J, leaving 15 bases between them. CDR1 DFQATT and CDR2 SNEGSKA come from the germline V gene (reference sequence). The CDR3 loop spans 14 amino acids. The CDR3 DNA reads as TGCAGTGCTACGGGGACGAGCGGAGAAGAGACCCAGTACTTC. Amino acid sequence: CSATGTSGEETQYF.

At least ten counts were recorded for this clonotype. The chain carries TRBV28 and TRBJ2-7, with a weak D call TRBD1 (5 bases). This CDR3 contains 14 residues. V shed 6 bases and J shed 3 bases, with 15 bases lying between them. Germline CDR1 reads MDHEN; CDR2 reads SYDVKM. The CDR3: CASRRGHERYEQYF. CDR3 DNA: TGTGCCAGCAGGCGCGGACACGAACGCTACGAGCAGTACTTC.

The chain combines TRBV3-1 with TRBJ1-2; 7 nucleotides align to TRBD1. Germline assignment: CDR1 LGHDT and CDR2 YNNKEL (reference sequence). The CDR3 covers 12 residues. Trimming took 10 bases from V and 4 from J; bases not matched to a gene: 6. CDR3 DNA sequence: TGTGCCACAGGGGGGGCTTCCTATGGCTACACCTTC. Residues: CATGGASYGYTF. The whole variable domain, remainder taken from reference TRBV3-1 and TRBJ1-2, is DTAVSQTPKYLVTQMGNDKSIKCEQNLGHDTMYWYKQDSKKFLKIMFSYNNKELIINETVPNRFSPKSPDKAHLNLHINSLELGDSAVYFCATGGASYGYTFGSGTRLTVV.